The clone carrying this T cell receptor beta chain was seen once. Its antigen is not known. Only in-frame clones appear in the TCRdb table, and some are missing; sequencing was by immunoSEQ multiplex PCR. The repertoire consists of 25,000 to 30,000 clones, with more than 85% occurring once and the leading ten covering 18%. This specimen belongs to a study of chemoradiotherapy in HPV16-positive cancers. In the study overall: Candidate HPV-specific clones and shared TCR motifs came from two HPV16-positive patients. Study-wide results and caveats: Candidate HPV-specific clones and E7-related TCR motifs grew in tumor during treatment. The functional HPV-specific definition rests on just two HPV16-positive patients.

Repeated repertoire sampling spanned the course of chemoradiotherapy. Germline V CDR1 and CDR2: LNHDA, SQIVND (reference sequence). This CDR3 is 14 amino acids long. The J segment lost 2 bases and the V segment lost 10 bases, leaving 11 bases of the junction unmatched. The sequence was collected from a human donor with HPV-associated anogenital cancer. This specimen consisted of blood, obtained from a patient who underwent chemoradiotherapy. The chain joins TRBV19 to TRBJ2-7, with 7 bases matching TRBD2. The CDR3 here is CATLLATSPYEQYF. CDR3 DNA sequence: TGTGCCACCCTACTAGCGACTTCCCCCTACGAGCAGTACTTC.